This TCR beta chain stems from a study of response to subunit inactivated influenza vaccine. V was trimmed by 6 bases and J by 7 bases, leaving 13 bases between them. The CDR3 extends over 13 amino acids. Germline lookup yields CDR1 GTSNPN and CDR2 SVGIG (reference sequence). MiXCR, run by TCRdb on the RT-PCR reads, gives a single entry per CDR3 protein. The sample yields more than 450,000 distinct CDR3 sequences, about 11% seen once. These data were also filed under a second study, of T cells expressing NK-cell markers. That work adds: 5'RACE template switching with UMIs produced the TCR beta cDNA.

The material sequenced was PBMCs from blood, taken on the day of vaccination. This receptor was obtained from a man in his fifties or sixties who received an inactivated influenza vaccine. This sequence joins TRBV30 and TRBJ1-6; D is ambiguous. The CDR3 DNA sequence: TGTGCCTGTCTAGGGCAGACGAATTCACCCCTCCACTTT. Amino acid sequence: CACLGQTNSPLHF. Using reference TRBV30 and TRBJ1-6 for the parts outside the CDR3, the full variable domain is SQTIHQWPATLVQPVGSPLSLECTVEGTSNPNLYWYRQAAGRGLQLLFYSVGIGQISSEVPQNLSASRPQDRQFILSSKKLLLSDSGFYLCACLGQTNSPLHFGNGTRLTVT.